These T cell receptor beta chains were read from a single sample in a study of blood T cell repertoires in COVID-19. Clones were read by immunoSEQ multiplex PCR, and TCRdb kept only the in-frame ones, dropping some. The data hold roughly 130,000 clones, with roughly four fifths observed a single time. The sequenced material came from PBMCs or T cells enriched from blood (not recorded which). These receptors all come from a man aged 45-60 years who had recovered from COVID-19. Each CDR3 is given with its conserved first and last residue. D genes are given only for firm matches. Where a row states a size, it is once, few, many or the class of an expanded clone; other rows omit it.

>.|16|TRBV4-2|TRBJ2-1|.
TGTGCCAGCAGCCCCCAGTCCGCTAGCAAAGACAATGAGCAGTTCTTC
CASSPQSASKDNEQFF
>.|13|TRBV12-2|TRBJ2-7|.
TGTGCAAGTCGCCAGGACAGGGGAAACGAGCAGTACTTC
CASRQDRGNEQYF
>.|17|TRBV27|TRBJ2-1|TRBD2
TGTGCCAGCAGTTTTCCTAGACTAGCGGGGGGGCCTAATGAGCAGTTCTTC
CASSFPRLAGGPNEQFF
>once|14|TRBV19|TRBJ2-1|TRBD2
TGTGCCAGTAGTAGACGGGGGGGTTACAATGAGCAGTTCTTC
CASSRRGGYNEQFF
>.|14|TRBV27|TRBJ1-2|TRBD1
TGTGCCAGCAGGAAACCGGGACAGGTCTATGGCTACACCTTC
CASRKPGQVYGYTF
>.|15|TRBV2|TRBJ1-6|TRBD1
TGTGCCACGCTTCAGGACAGGGCGAGTAATTCACCCCTCCACTTT
CATLQDRASNSPLHF
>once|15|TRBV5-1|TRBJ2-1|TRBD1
TGCGCCAGCAGCGACTACAGGGGGCTTTTTAATGAGCAGTTCTTC
CASSDYRGLFNEQFF
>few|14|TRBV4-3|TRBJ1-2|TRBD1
TGCGCCAGCAGCCAAGATCCCGGACAGGGAGGTTACACCTTC
CASSQDPGQGGYTF
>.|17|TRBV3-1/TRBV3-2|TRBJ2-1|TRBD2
TGTGCCAGCAGCCAAGGTCTAGCGGGGGGTACGGGGAATGAGCAGTTCTTC
CASSQGLAGGTGNEQFF
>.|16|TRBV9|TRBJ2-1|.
TGTGCCAGCAGCGTAGAACTTCGAGACTACGACAATGAGCAGTTCTTC
CASSVELRDYDNEQFF
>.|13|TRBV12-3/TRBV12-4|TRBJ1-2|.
TGTGCCAGCAGTTCACAGGGAAACTATGGCTACACCTTC
CASSSQGNYGYTF
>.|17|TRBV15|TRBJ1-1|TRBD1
TGTGCCACCAGCAGAGAGCGACAGGGGGCGCGGTCCACTGAAGCTTTCTTT
CATSRERQGARSTEAFF
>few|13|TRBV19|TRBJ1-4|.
TGTGCCAGCCGGACTCAGCAAGGTGAAAAACTGTTTTTT
CASRTQQGEKLFF
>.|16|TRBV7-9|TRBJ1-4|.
TGTGCCAGCAGCTTACAGGGCTCCTCAACTAATGAAAAACTGTTTTTT
CASSLQGSSTNEKLFF
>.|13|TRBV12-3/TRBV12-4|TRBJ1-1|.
TGTGCCTCCACCGGGGGGAGGAACACTGAAGCTTTCTTT
CASTGGRNTEAFF
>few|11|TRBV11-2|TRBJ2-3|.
TGTGCCAGCAGCCTATTAGATACGCAGTATTTT
CASSLLDTQYF
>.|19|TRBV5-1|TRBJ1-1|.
TGCGCCAGCAGCTTGTTACAAAGGCAGGGAAGATGGAGGGACACTGAAGCTTTCTTT
CASSLLQRQGRWRDTEAFF
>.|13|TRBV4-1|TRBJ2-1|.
TGCGCCAGCAGCCAAGATATTCGGGTTGAGCAGTTCTTC
CASSQDIRVEQFF
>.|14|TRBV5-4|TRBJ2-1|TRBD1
TGTGCCAGCAGGAGGGGGGACAGGGGGCTTGAGCAGTTCTTC
CASRRGDRGLEQFF
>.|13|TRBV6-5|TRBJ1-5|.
TGTGCCAGCAGACAGGGTAGCAATCAGCCCCAGCATTTT
CASRQGSNQPQHF
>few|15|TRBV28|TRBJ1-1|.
TGTGCCAGCAGTCCCGGGGGTTACCGTAACACTGAAGCTTTCTTT
CASSPGGYRNTEAFF
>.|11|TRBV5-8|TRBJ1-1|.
TGTGCCAGCAGCTTACAGGGAAAAGCTTTCTTT
CASSLQGKAFF
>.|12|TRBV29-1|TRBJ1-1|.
TGCAGCGTTGAAGACCCGGGAGCTGAAGCTTTCTTT
CSVEDPGAEAFF
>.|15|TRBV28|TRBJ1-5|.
TGTGCCAGCAGTTTATTCGGGTTGGGCAATCAGCCCCAGCATTTT
CASSLFGLGNQPQHF
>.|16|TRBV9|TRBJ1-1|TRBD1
TGTGCCAGCAGCGTAGGGGCAGGGGGAAGCATCACTGAAGCTTTCTTT
CASSVGAGGSITEAFF
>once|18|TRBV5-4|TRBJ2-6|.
TGTGCCAGCAGCTCCAGTTCCACAGGAGTAGATGGGGCCAACGTCCTGACTTTC
CASSSSSTGVDGANVLTF
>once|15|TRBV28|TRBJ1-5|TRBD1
TGTGCCAGCAGTAGGGACAGGGGTAGGAATCAGCCCCAGCATTTT
CASSRDRGRNQPQHF
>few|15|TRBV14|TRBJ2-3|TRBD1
TGTGCCAGCAGCCAAAGGACAGGGCTGTTCGATACGCAGTATTTT
CASSQRTGLFDTQYF
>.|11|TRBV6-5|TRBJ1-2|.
TGTGCCAGCGGGAGAAACTATGGCTACACCTTC
CASGRNYGYTF
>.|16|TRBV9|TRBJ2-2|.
TGTGCCAGCAGCGTAGCTTCCGGGAGACTGACCGGGGAGCTGTTTTTT
CASSVASGRLTGELFF
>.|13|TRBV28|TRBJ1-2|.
TGTGCCAGCATAGCGCGGGGGCGATGGGGCTACACCTTC
CASIARGRWGYTF
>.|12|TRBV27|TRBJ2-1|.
TGTGCCAGCAGAAAACCAGGGAATGAGCAGTTCTTC
CASRKPGNEQFF